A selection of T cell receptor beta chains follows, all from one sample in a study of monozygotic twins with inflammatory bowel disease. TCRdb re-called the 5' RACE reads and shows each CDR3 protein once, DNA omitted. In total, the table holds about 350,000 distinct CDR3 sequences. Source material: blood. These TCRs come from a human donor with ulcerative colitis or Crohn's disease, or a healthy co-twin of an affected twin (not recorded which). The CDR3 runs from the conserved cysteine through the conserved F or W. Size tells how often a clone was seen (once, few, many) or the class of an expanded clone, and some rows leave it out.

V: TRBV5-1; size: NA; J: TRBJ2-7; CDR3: CASSLMVAGGGEQYF
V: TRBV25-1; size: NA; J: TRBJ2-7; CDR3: CASSAMGGNEQYF
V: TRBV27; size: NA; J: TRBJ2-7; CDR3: CASSLNPSAMYEQYF
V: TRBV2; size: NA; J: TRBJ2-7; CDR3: CASSEGPGTSFYEQYF
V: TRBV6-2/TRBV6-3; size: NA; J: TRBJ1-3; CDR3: CASSYPLNPGTPTTSSGNTIYF
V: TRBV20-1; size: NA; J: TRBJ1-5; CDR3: CSARVNQGLHQPQHF
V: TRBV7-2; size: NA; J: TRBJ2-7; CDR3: CASSLSSGGTYEQYF
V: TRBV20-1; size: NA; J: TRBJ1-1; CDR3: CSARDRFGQYTEAFF
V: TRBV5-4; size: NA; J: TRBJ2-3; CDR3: CASSSPDSTDTQYF
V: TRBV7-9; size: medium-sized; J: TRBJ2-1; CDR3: CASSLKLAGARNEQFF